The present entry profiles one TCR beta chain with its context. CDR3 length: 13 amino acids. CDR1 LNHDA and CDR2 SQIVND come from the germline V gene (reference sequence). The V gene lost 1 base and the J gene lost 5 bases, with 8 bases spanning the gap. The repertoire was sequenced with immunoSEQ multiplex PCR; TCRdb's copy has only in-frame clones and lacks some. The repertoire holds around 160,000 clones, with around 81% as singletons. The sample belongs to a study of blood T cell repertoires in COVID-19. Across the study: Acute-phase and convalescent COVID-19 samples originated in the United States, Italy and Spain.

The sample comprised peripheral blood. The source of this sequence is a human donor with acute or convalescent COVID-19. The donor label of this sample is uncertain. The J gene is TRBJ1-1, the V gene TRBV19; D possibly corresponds to TRBD1 (6 bases). This CDR3 reads CASSIGQGTEAFF. CDR3 coding DNA: TGTGCCAGTAGTATAGGCCAGGGGACTGAAGCTTTCTTT.